The clone carrying this TCR beta chain occurred a few times. The sample comes from a study of CD8 T cells in Susac syndrome. Random-hexamer reverse transcription was applied to roughly 0.45 to 1 ug RNA. The method of amplification for TCR beta CDR3 was immunoSEQ multiplex PCR, covering 54 Vbeta and 13 Jbeta. One entry per CDR3 protein, called by TCRdb with MiXCR from the immunoSEQ multiplex PCR reads. The table has approximately 140,000 distinct CDR3 sequences, approximately 95% seen once. CD8+ and CD4+ T cells from blood underwent TCR beta sequencing, which was carried out in a high-throughput format. CDR1 is MDHEN, CDR2 SYDVKM, per germline. V lost 3 bases and J lost 7, with 7 bases in between. The length of the CDR3 is 12 residues.

This chain joins TRBV28 and TRBJ2-1; D is unclear. The TCR comes from a human donor in good health. Specimen: CD8+ T cells from PBMCs. This CDR3 is CASSLSVNEQFF. The CDR3 nucleotides are TGTGCCAGCAGTTTGTCGGTTAATGAGCAGTTCTTC.